The text below deals with one TCR beta chain. The antigen is not known. Here immunoSEQ multiplex PCR was the method, and the copy in TCRdb shows in-frame clones only, minus some. This repertoire shows roughly 110,000 clones, 90% found once; its top ten account for around 7.6%. The data belong to a study of T cell responses to AZD1222 COVID-19 vaccine. The V gene's germline CDR1 is SGHRS and CDR2 YFSETQ. Trimming at V came to 4 bases and at J to 6 bases, leaving 10 bases not matched to a gene. This CDR3 has 16 residues. Broader study findings: The span of vaccine-associated CD4 TCRs extended across spike, with dominance at 160-218 and 743-854. It was only a handful of AZD1222 recipients who were seropositive at baseline.

The chain couples TRBV5-1 to TRBJ2-2; TRBD2 matches at 9 bases. Sequenced material: peripheral blood, taken 28 days after the second AZD1222 dose. The TCR sequence derives from an adult who received the AZD1222 COVID-19 vaccine. The CDR3 region has the DNA TGCGCCAGCAGCCCCGCAGGGCGGGGGGGCTCCGGGGAGCTGTTTTTT. This translates into CASSPAGRGGSGELFF.